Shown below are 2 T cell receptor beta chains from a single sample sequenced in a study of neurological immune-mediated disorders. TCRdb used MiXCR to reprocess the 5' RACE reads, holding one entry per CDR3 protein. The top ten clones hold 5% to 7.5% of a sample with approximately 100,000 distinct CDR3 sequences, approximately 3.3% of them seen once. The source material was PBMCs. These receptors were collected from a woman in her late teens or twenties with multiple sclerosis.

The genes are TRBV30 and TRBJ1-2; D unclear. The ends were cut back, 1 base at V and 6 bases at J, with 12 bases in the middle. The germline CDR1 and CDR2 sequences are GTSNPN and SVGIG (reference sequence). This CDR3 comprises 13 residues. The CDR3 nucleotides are TGTGCCTGGAGTGCGGAAGGGTATGATGGCTACACCTTC. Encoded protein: CAWSAEGYDGYTF.

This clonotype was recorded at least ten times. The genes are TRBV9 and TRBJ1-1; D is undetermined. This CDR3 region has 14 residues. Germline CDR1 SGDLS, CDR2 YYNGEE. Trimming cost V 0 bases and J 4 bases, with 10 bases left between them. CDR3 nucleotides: TGTGCCAGCAGCGTAGTCAGTCGGGGCACTGAAGCTTTCTTT. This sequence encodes CASSVVSRGTEAFF. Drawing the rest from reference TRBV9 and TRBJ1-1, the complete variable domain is DSGVTQTPKHLITATGQRVTLRCSPRSGDLSVYWYQQSLDQGLQFLIQYYNGEERAKGNILERFSAQQFPDLHSELNLSSLELGDSALYFCASSVVSRGTEAFFGQGTRLTVV.